Detailed here is one T cell receptor (beta chain). This sample stems from a study of blood T cells in healthy people across ages. The length of the CDR3 is 15 residues. CDR1 and CDR2 from the germline V gene are SGHRS and YFSETQ. The junction had 9 bases not matched to a gene; V was cut back by 4 bases and J by 7 bases. Then a second PCR, running about 6 to 11 cycles, was carried out with a sample-barcoded 5' primer and a J-beta primer mix. TCRdb itself ran the 5' RACE reads through MiXCR, one entry per CDR3 protein. This sample yields approximately 780,000 distinct CDR3 sequences, of which roughly 26% are seen a single time; over 2.5% belongs to the top ten. These sequences were also reported in another study, on T cells of mothers and their children. As that study records: RNA was extracted, and all of it went into cDNA synthesis at about 1.6 ug per 15 ul.

The sample taken for sequencing was blood. This rearrangement joins TRBV5-1 to TRBJ2-1; TRBD1 agrees at 9 bases. This receptor was taken from a boy aged 5-17 years in good health. The CDR3 DNA reads as TGCGCCAGCAGCCCCCGGGACAGGGACGCGAATGAGCAGTTCTTC. As protein: CASSPRDRDANEQFF.